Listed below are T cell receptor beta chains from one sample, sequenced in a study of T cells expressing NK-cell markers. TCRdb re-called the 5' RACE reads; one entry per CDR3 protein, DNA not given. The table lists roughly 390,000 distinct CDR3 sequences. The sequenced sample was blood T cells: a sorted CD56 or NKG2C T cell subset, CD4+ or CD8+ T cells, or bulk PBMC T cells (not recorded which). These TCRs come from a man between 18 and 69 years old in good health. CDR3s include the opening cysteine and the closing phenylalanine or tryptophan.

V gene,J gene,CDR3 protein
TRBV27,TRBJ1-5,CASNPGQGLRPGGQPQHF
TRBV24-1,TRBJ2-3,CAVAKRGNTDTQYF
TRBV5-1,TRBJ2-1,CASSLGQAIGKEQFF
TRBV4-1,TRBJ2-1,CASSQVKLAGGKQFF
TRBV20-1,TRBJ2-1,CSAPRGANNEQFF
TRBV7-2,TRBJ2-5,CASSLEYTAETQYF
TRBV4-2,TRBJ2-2,CASSHPTGGLNTGELFF
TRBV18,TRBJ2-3,CASSRDRPVYGTDTQYF
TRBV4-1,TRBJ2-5,CASSHMGTEETQYF
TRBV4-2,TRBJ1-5,CASSQPRTGNNQPQHF
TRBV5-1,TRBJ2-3,CASSTPGLAGGLASTDTQYF
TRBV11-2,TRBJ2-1,CASRVGRGRDNEQFF
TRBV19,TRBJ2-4,CASKTGGLAKNIQYF
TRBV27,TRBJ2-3,CASSFMGAWTDTQYF
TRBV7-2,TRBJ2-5,CASSLIAGGSETQYF
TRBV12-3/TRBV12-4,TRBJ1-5,CASSRGTGEQPQHF
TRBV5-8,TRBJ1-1,CASSKTGTGFYKAFF
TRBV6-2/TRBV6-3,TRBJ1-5,CASNTATYQPQHF
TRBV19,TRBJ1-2,CASTQHVGVGYGYTF
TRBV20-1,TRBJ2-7,CSSTRDSSLHEQYF
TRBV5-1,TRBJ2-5,CASSAGTSGRGQTQYF
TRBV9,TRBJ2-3,CASSVGGSRADTQYF
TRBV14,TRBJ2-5,CASSLLTGVETQYF
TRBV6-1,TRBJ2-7,CASSRGRGEGEQYF
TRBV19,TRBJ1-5,CASSPHRDRGIAQHF
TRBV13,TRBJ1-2,CASSLGDRPNYGYTF
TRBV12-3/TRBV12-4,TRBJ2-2,CASTPQGGGLNGELFF
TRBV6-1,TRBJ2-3,CASSGYGVGTDTQYF
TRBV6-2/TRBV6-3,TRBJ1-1,CASRRVNTEAFF
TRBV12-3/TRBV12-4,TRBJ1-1,CASRFSISTGNTEAFF
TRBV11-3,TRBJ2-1,CASPRGSGGGRNEQFF
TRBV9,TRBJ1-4,CASSAGQGSTNEKLFF
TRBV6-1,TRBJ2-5,CASSPMGTGASRAQYF
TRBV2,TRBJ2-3,CASRGTGTSATDTQYF
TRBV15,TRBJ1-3,CATSRREESTIYF
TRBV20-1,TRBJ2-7,CSAGTGTGRYEQYF
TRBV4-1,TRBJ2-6,CASSYSSGGVSGANVLTF
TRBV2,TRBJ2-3,CASDTGLAGEDTQYF